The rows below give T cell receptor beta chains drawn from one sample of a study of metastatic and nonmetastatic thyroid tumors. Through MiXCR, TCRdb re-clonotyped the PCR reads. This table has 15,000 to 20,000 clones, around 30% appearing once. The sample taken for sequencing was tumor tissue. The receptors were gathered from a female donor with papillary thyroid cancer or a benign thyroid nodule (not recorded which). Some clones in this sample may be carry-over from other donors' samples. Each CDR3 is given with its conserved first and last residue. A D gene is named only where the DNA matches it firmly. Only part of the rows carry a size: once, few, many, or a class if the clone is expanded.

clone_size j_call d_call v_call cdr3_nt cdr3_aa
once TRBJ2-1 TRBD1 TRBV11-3 TGTGCCAGCAGTAGCAGGGGGAATGAGCAGTTCTTC CASSSRGNEQFF
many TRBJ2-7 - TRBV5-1 TGCGCCAGCAGCCTGGAGGGGGCCCGAGGGAACGAGCAGTACTTC CASSLEGARGNEQYF
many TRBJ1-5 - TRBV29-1 TGCAGCGTTGCCGGAAATAGCAATCAGCCCCAGCATTTT CSVAGNSNQPQHF
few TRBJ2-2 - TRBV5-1 TGCGCCAGCAGCTTGGATTCGGGCTACGCCGGGGAGCTGTTTTTT CASSLDSGYAGELFF
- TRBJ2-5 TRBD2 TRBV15 TGTGCCACCAGCACCGGGACTAGCGGGAGGGTCACCCAGTACTTC CATSTGTSGRVTQYF
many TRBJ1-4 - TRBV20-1 TGCAGGGCGACCGAGGGTCCGGATGAAAAACTGTTTTTT CRATEGPDEKLFF
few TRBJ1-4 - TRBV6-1 TGTGCCAGCAGAGCGTCCGCAACTAATGAAAAACTGTTTTTT CASRASATNEKLFF
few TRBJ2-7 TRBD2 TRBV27 TGTGCCAGCAGTTTATTAAGCGGGAGCTCCTACGAGCAGTACTTC CASSLLSGSSYEQYF
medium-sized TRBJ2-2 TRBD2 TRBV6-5 TGTGCCAGCAGTTACGCTAGCGGGGGCACCGGGGAGCTGTTTTTT CASSYASGGTGELFF
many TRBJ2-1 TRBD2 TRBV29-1 TGCAGCGTTGGGGGGCTTAGCGGGAGTAGTGAGCAGTTCTTC CSVGGLSGSSEQFF
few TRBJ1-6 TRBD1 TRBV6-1 TGTGCCAGCAGTTCGCAGGGGACAGGGTGGGCACCCCTCCACTTT CASSSQGTGWAPLHF
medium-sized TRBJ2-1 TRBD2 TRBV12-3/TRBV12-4 TGTGCCAGCAGTTTACGGCTAGCGGGAAACAATGAGCAGTTCTTC CASSLRLAGNNEQFF
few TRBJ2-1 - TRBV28 TGTGCCAGCAGCTACGAAGTAGGATCATACAATGAGCAGTTCTTC CASSYEVGSYNEQFF
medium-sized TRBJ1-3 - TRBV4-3 TGCGCCAGCAGCCAAGATTGGCAGGGCTCAGGAAACACCATATATTTT CASSQDWQGSGNTIYF
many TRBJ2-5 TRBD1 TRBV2 TGTGCCAGCAGGGCCGGGACAGGGCGGGAGACCCAGTACTTC CASRAGTGRETQYF
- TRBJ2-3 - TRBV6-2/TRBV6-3 TGTGCCAGCAGTTACTCTAGCACAGATACGCAGTATTTT CASSYSSTDTQYF
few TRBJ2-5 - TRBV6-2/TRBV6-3 TGTGCCGGAAACCTCACGCGGGACATACAAGAGACCCAGTACTTC CAGNLTRDIQETQYF
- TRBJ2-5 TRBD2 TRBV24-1 TGTGCCACCAGTGATTTCCGGGACCCAGGGAGGGAAGAGACCCAGTACTTC CATSDFRDPGREETQYF
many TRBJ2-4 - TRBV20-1 TGCAGTGCTAGAGATCTGGTCGAGGTGCGGGGTCCAATCATTCAGTACTTC CSARDLVEVRGPIIQYF
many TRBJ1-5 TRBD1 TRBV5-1 TGCGCCAGCAGTCCCGGGACAGTTAGCAATCAGCCCCAGCATTTT CASSPGTVSNQPQHF
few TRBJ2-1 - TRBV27 TGTGCCAGCAGTTTAATCAGCTGGAGGTCTCTTAAGATTGAGCAGTTCTTC CASSLISWRSLKIEQFF
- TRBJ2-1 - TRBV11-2 TGTGCCAGCAGCCACCCGTTGCCCGAGAGCTCCTACAATGAGCAGTTCTTC CASSHPLPESSYNEQFF
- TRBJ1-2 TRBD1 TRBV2 TGTGCCAGCAGGTCACAGGGGAAGGGCTATGGCTACACCTTC CASRSQGKGYGYTF
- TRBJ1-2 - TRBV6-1 TGTGCCAGCAACACTAGCTATGGCTACACCTTC CASNTSYGYTF
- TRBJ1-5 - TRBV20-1 TGCAGTGCTAGAGGGGAAAGTCTCGGCAATCAGCCCCAGCATTTT CSARGESLGNQPQHF
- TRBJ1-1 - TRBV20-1 TGCAGTGCTAAGGGAGGGGGGACTGAAGCTTTCTTT CSAKGGGTEAFF
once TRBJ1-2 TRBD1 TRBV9 TGTGCCAGCAGCGAGGGACAGGGAGGTGGTGGCTACACCTTC CASSEGQGGGGYTF
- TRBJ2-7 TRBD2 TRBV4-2 TGTGCCAGCAGCCAAACCGAGGGAGGGATCTACGAGCAGTACTTC CASSQTEGGIYEQYF
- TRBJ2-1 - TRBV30 TGTGCCTGGAGTTTGTCTAACAATGAGCAGTTCTTC CAWSLSNNEQFF
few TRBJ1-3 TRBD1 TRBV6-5 TGTGCCAGCAGTTACGGGGGACAGGGAAACACCATATATTTT CASSYGGQGNTIYF
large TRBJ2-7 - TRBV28 TGTGCCAGCAGTTTCAAGGGAGGCGAGCAGTACTTC CASSFKGGEQYF